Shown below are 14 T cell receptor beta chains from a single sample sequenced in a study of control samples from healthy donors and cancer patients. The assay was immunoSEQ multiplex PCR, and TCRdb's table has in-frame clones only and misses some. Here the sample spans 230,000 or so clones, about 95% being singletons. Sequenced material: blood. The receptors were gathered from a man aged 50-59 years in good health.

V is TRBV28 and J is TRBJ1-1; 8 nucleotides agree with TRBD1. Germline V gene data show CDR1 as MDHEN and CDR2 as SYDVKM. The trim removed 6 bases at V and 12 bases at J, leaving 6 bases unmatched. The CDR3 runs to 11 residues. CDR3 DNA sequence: TGTGCCAGCAGGCCCGGACAGGGAACTTTCTTT. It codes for CASRPGQGTFF.

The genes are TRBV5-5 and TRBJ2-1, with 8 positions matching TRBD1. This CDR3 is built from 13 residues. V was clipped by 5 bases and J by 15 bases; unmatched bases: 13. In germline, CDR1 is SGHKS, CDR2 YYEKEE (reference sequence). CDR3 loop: CASSAGDRPSRFF. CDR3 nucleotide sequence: TGTGCCAGCAGTGCCGGGGACAGGCCCTCACGGTTCTTC.

For the CDR3, the DNA is TGTGCCAGCGCAGTTAAAGGGACTCATGGCTACACCTTC. It codes for CASAVKGTHGYTF. The chain carries TRBV19 and TRBJ1-2, with a tentative D call TRBD1 (5 bases). Germline loops: CDR1 LNHDA, CDR2 SQIVND (reference sequence). The CDR3 is 13 residues long. Trimming removed 9 bases at V and 6 bases at J, with 17 bases between.

The CDR3 reads CASSKERVGTQYF. Here the CDR3 DNA reads TGTGCCAGCAGCAAAGAAAGGGTAGGGACCCAGTACTTC. The V and J genes are TRBV21-1 and TRBJ2-5. TRBV21-1 is flagged as a pseudogene. CDR3 length: 13 residues.

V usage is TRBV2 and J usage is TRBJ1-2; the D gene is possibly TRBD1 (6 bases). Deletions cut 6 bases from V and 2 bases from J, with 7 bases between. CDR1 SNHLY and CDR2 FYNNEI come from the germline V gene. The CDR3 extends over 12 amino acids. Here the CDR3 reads CASRTGNYGYTF. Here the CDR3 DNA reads TGTGCCAGCAGGACAGGAAACTATGGCTACACCTTC. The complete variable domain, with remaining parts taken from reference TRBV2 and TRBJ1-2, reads EPEVTQTPSHQVTQMGQEVILRCVPISNHLYFYWYRQILGQKVEFLVSFYNNEISEKSEIFDDQFSVERPDGSNFTLKIRSTKLEDSAMYFCASRTGNYGYTFGSGTRLTVV.

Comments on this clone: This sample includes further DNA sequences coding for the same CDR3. This CDR3 is CASSSSIYGYTF. DNA of the CDR3: TGTGCCAGCAGTTCCTCGATCTATGGCTACACCTTC. V gene TRBV12-3 or TRBV12-4 combines with J gene TRBJ1-2; D is ambiguous. Trimming took off 4 bases at V and 4 bases at J, with 7 bases between the two ends. The CDR3 runs 12 residues.

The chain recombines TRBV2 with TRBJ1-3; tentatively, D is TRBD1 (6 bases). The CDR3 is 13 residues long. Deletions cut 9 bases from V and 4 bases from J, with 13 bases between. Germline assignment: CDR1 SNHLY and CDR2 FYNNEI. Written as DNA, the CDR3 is TGTGCCAGTTCAGGGGTGGACGGAAACACCATATATTTT. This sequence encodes CASSGVDGNTIYF.

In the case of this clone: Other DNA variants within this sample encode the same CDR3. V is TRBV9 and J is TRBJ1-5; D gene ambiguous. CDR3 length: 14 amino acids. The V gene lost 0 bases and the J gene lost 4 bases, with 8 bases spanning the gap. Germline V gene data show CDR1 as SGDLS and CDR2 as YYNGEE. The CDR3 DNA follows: TGTGCCAGCAGCGTAGGAGGAAGTAATCAGCCCCAGCATTTT. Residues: CASSVGGSNQPQHF.

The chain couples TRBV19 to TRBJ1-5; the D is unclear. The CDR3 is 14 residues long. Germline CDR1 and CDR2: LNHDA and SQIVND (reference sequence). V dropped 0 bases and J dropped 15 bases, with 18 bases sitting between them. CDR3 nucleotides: TGTGCCAGTAGTATAGATGGTGGGCAACCGTTCTGGCATTTT. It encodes CASSIDGGQPFWHF.

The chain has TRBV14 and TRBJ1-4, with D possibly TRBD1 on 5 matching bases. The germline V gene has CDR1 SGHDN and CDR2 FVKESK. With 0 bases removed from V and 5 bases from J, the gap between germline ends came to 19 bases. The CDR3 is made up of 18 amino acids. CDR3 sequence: CASSQEHPGSGVNEKLFF. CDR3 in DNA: TGTGCCAGCAGCCAAGAACATCCTGGTTCGGGGGTAAATGAAAAACTGTTTTTT.

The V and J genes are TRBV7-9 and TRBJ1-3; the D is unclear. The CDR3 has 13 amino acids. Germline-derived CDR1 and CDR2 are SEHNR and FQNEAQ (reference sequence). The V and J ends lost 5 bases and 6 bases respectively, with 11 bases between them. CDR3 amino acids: CASSRVFLNTIYF. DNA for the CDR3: TGTGCCAGCAGCCGGGTTTTCTTAAACACCATATATTTT.

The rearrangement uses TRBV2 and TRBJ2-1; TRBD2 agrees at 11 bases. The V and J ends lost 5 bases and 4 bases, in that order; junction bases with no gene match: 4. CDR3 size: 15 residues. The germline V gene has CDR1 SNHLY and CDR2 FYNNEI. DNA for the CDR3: TGTGCCAGCAGTTTCACTAGCGGGGGTTACAATGAGCAGTTCTTC. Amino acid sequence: CASSFTSGGYNEQFF.

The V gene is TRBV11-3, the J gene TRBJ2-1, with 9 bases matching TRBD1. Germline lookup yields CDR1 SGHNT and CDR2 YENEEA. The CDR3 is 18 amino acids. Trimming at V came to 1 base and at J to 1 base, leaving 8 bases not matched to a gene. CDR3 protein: CASSLALTGGLSYNEQFF. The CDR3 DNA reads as TGTGCCAGCAGCTTAGCCCTTACAGGGGGCTTGTCCTACAATGAGCAGTTCTTC.

The CDR3 spells CASSPRLRGLSYEQYF. Written as DNA, the CDR3 is TGCGCCAGCAGCCCCCGTTTGCGGGGACTCTCCTACGAGCAGTACTTC. V gene TRBV5-1 combines with J gene TRBJ2-7; possible D gene TRBD2, 6 bases. The CDR3 runs to 16 residues. V lost 4 bases to trimming and J lost 0 bases, with 17 bases between them. Germline V CDR1 and CDR2: SGHRS, YFSETQ.